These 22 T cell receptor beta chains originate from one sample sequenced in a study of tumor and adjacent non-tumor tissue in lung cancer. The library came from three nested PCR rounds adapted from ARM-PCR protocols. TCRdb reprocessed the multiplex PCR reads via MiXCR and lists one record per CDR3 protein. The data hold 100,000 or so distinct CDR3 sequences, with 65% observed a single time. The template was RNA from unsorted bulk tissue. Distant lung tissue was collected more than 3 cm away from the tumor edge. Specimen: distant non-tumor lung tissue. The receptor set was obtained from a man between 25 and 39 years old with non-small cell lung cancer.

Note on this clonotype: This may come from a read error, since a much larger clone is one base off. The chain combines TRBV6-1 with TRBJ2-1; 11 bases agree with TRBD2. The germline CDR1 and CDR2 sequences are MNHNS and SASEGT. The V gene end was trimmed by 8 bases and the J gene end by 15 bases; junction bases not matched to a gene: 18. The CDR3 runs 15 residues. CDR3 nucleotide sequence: TGTGCCAGCGCATCCGGGACTAGCGGATACAATGAGTGGTTCTTC. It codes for CASASGTSGYNEWFF.

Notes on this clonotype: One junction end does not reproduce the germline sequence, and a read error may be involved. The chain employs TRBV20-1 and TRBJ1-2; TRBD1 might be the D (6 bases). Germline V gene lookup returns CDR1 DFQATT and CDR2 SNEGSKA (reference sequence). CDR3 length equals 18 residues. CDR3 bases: TGCAGTGCTAGAGGCCCCCCGGGGCAGGGGACCAAATACTATGGGTACACCTTC. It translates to CSARGPPGQGTKYYGYTF.

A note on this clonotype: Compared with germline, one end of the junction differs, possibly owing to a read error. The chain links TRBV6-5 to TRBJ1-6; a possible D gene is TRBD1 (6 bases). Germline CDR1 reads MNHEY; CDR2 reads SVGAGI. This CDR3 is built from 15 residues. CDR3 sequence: CATSQAGAGGSPLHF. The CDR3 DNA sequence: TGTGCCACCAGTCAAGCAGGGGCCGGTGGTTCACCCCTCCACTTT.

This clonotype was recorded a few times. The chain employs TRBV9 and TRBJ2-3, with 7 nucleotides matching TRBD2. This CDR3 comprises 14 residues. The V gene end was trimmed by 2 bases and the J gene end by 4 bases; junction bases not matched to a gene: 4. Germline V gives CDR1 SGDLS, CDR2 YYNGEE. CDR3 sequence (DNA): TGTGCCAGCAGCGTGAGCGGGACGGCAGATACGCAGTATTTT. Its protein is CASSVSGTADTQYF. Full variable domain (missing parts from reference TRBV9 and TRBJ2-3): DSGVTQTPKHLITATGQRVTLRCSPRSGDLSVYWYQQSLDQGLQFLIQYYNGEERAKGNILERFSAQQFPDLHSELNLSSLELGDSALYFCASSVSGTADTQYFGPGTRLTVL.

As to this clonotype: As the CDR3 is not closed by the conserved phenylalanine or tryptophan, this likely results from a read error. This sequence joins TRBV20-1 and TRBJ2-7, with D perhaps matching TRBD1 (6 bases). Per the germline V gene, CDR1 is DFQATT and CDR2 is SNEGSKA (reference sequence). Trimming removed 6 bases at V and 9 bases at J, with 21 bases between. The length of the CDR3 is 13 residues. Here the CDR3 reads CSALPGHHISQYS. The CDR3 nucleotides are TGCAGTGCACTACCGGGACATCACATCTCGCAGTACTCC.

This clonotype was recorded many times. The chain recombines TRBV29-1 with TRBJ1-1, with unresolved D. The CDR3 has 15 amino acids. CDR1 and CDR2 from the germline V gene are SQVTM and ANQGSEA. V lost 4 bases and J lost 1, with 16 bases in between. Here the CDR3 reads CSVASSGFPNTEAFF. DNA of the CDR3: TGCAGCGTTGCCTCGAGTGGGTTCCCGAACACTGAAGCTTTCTTT.

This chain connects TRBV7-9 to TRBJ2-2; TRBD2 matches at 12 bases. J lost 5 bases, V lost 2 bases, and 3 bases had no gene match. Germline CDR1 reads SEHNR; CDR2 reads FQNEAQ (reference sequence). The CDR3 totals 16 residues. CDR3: CASSLQTSGGTGELFF. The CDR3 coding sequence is TGTGCCAGCAGCTTACAGACTAGCGGGGGAACCGGGGAGCTGTTTTTT.

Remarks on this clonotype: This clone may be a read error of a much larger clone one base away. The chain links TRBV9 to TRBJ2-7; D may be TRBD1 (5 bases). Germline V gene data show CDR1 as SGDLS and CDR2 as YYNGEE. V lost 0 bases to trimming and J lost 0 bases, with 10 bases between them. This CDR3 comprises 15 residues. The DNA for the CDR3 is TGTGCCAGCAGCGTAGGGCCAGGGATCTCCTACGAGCAGTACTTC. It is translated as CASSVGPGISYEQYF.

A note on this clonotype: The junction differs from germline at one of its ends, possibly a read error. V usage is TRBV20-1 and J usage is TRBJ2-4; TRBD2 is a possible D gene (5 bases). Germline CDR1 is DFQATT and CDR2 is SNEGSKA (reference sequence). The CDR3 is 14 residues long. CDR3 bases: TGCAGTGTTAGACACTACATGGACTGGAACATTCAGTACTTC. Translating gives CSVRHYMDWNIQYF.

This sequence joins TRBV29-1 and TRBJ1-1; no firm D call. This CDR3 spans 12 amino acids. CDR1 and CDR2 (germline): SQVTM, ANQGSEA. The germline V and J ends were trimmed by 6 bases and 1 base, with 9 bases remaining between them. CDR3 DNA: TGCAGCGTGGCGATGGGGAACACTGAAGCTTTCTTT. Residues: CSVAMGNTEAFF. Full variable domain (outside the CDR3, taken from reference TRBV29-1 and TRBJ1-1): SAVISQKPSRDICQRGTSLTIQCQVDSQVTMMFWYRQQPGQSLTLIATANQGSEATYESGFVIDKFPISRPNLTFSTLTVSNMSPEDSSIYLCSVAMGNTEAFFGQGTRLTVV.

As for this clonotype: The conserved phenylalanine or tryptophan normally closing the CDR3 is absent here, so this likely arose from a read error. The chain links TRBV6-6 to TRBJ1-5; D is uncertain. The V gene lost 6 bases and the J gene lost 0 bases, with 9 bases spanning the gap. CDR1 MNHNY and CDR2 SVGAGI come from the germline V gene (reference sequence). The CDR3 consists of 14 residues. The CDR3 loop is CASRAAVSNQPQHY. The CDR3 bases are TGTGCCAGCAGAGCAGCGGTTAGCAATCAGCCCCAGCATTAT.

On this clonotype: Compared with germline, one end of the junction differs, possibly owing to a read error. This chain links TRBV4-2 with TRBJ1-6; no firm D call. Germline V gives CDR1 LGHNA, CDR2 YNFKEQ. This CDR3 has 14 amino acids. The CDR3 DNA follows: TGTGCCAACAGCCAAGAAGTTACGGCTGCTCTCCTGCACTTT. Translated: CANSQEVTAALLHF.

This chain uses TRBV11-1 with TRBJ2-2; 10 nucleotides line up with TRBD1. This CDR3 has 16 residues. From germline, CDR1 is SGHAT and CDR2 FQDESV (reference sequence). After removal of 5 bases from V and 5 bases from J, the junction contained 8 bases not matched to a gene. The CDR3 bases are TGTGCCAGCAGCAGACAGGGGGCTGTAGGGACCGGGGAGCTGTTTTTT. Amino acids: CASSRQGAVGTGELFF. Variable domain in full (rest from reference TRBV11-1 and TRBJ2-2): EAEVAQSPRYKITEKSQAVAFWCDPISGHATLYWYRQILGQGPELLVQFQDESVVDDSQLPKDRFSAERLKGVDSTLKIQPAELGDSAMYLCASSRQGAVGTGELFFGEGSRLTVL.

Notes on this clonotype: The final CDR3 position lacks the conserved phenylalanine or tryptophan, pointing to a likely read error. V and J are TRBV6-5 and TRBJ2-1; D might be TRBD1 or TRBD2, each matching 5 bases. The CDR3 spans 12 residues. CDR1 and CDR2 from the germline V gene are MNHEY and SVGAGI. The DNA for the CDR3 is TGTGCCAGCGGTTACTCGGGGCTGCACCAGTTCCTC. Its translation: CASGYSGLHQFL.

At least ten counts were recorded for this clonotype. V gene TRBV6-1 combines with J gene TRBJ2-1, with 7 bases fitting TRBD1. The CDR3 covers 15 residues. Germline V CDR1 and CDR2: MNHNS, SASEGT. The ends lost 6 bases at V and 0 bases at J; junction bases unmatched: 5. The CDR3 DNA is TGTGCCAGCAGGGTTGACAGGGCCTCCTACAATGAGCAGTTCTTC. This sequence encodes CASRVDRASYNEQFF.

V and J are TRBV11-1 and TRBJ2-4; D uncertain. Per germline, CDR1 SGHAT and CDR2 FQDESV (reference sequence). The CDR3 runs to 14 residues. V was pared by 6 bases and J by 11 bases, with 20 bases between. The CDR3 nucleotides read TGTGCCAGCAGTACCGGAAGGCATCCCTACGTTCAGTACTTC. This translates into CASSTGRHPYVQYF. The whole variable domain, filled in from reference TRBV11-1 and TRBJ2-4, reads EAEVAQSPRYKITEKSQAVAFWCDPISGHATLYWYRQILGQGPELLVQFQDESVVDDSQLPKDRFSAERLKGVDSTLKIQPAELGDSAMYLCASSTGRHPYVQYFGAGTRLSVL.

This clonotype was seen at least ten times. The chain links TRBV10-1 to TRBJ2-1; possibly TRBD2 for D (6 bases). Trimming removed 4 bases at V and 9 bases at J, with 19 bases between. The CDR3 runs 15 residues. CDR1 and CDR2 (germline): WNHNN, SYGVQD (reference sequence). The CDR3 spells CASSVSSGGSSEQFF. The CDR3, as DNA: TGCGCCAGCAGTGTTAGTAGCGGTGGATCGAGTGAGCAGTTCTTC.

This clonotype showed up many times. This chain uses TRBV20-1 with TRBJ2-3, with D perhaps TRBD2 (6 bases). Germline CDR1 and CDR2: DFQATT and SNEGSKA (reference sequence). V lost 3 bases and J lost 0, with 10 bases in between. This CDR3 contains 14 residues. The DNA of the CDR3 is TGCAGTGCTAGGCTAGCGAGTAGCACAGATACGCAGTATTTT. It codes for CSARLASSTDTQYF.

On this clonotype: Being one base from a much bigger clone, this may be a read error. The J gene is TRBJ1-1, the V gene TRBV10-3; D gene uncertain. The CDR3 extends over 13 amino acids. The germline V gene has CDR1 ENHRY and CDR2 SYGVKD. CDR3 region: CAISERLNTEALF. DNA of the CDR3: TGTGCCATCAGTGAGCGGTTGAACACTGAAGCTTTATTT.

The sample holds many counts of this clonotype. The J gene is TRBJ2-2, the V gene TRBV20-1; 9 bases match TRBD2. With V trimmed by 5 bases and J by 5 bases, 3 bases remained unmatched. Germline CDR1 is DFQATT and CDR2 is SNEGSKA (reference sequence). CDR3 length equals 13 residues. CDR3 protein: CSAFSGRTGELFF. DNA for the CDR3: TGCAGTGCTTTTAGCGGGAGAACCGGGGAGCTGTTTTTT.

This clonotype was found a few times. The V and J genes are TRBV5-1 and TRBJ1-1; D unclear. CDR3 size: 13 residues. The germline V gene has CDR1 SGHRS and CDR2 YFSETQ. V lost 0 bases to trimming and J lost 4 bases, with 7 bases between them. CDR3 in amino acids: CASSLEEGTEAFF. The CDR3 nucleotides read TGCGCCAGCAGCTTGGAGGAGGGCACTGAAGCTTTCTTT. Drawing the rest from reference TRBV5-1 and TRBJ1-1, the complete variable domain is KAGVTQTPRYLIKTRGQQVTLSCSPISGHRSVSWYQQTPGQGLQFLFEYFSETQRNKGNFPGRFSGRQFSNSRSEMNVSTLELGDSALYLCASSLEEGTEAFFGQGTRLTVV.

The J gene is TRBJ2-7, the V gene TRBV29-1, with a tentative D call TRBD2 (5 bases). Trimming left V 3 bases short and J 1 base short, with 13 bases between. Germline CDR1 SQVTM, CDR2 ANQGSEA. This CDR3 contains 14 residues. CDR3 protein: CSVDGETSSYEQYF. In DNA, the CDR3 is TGCAGCGTTGATGGCGAAACTAGTTCCTACGAGCAGTACTTC.